These 5 T cell receptor beta chains originate from one sample sequenced in a study of blood T cells in healthy people across ages. A J-beta primer mix and a sample-barcoded 5' primer were used in a second PCR of about 6 to 12 cycles. TCRdb re-called the 5' RACE reads through MiXCR, storing one row per CDR3 protein. The sample has over a million distinct CDR3 sequences; around 43% are singletons. The sample taken for sequencing was blood. The origin of the receptors is a woman aged 55-69 years in good health.

This rearrangement joins TRBV29-1 to TRBJ2-1; 10 bases are a match to TRBD2. This CDR3 region has 16 residues. CDR1 is SQVTM, CDR2 ANQGSEA, per germline. V dropped 2 bases and J dropped 4; count of bases not matched to a gene: 8. CDR3 region: CSVEHSGRRTYNEQFF. CDR3 in DNA: TGCAGCGTTGAACATAGCGGGAGGAGAACGTACAATGAGCAGTTCTTC.

This clonotype was seen only a few times. The chain is built from TRBV7-2 and TRBJ2-7; no clear D gene. The CDR3 is 12 residues long. Trimming removed 8 bases at V and 1 base at J, with 9 bases between. Germline loops: CDR1 SGHTA, CDR2 FQGNSA. Written as DNA, the CDR3 is TGTGCCAGCGCCACCAGTTCCTACGAGCAGTACTTC. As protein: CASATSSYEQYF.

This clonotype was recorded once. The gene calls are TRBV11-2 and TRBJ2-3; 7 bases line up with TRBD1. This CDR3 contains 16 residues. The V segment lost 2 bases and the J segment 2 bases; nucleotides outside the gene matches: 7. Germline V gene data show CDR1 as SGHAT and CDR2 as FQNNGV. CDR3 DNA: TGTGCCAGCAGCTTAAGGGGACAGAGAAACACAGATACGCAGTATTTT. As protein: CASSLRGQRNTDTQYF.

This clonotype was counted between two and nine times. This chain uses TRBV9 with TRBJ2-5, with 10 bases aligning to TRBD1. The J segment lost 5 bases and the V segment lost 3 bases, leaving 10 bases of the junction unmatched. The length of the CDR3 is 16 residues. Germline V CDR1 and CDR2: SGDLS, YYNGEE. The CDR3 here is CASSASTGGVGETQYF. The CDR3 DNA sequence: TGTGCCAGCAGCGCCTCGACAGGGGGCGTGGGGGAGACCCAGTACTTC.

The chain links TRBV7-8 to TRBJ1-1, with TRBD1 as a possible D gene (5 bases). Deletions cut 1 base from V and 0 bases from J, with 9 bases between. The CDR3 has 15 amino acids. Per the germline V gene, CDR1 is SGHVS and CDR2 is FQNEAQ. CDR3 nucleotides: TGTGCCAGCAGCTTAGGGGGACGGTTGAACACTGAAGCTTTCTTT. As protein: CASSLGGRLNTEAFF.